This T cell receptor (beta chain) emerged from a study of PD-1 blockade in classical Hodgkin lymphoma. Overall study results and limits: Those starting nivolumab under 1 year post-ASCT were excluded.

Here immunoSEQ multiplex PCR was the method, and the copy in TCRdb shows in-frame clones only, minus some. The data show about 93,000 clones, around 90% seen once. Relapses following autologous stem cell transplantation were seen in all patients, with brentuximab vedotin exposure varying. Complete response, partial response or progressive disease constituted the best responses recorded. The CDR3 length is 12 residues. In germline, CDR1 is LNHDA, CDR2 SQIVND (reference sequence). Trimming cost V 2 bases and J 8 bases, with 9 bases left between them. To note about this clone: As yet, its antigen is unknown.

The sample in question was peripheral blood mononuclear cells (PBMCs), obtained before the second cycle of nivolumab. This sequence was found in a human donor with classical Hodgkin lymphoma. The rearrangement uses TRBV19 and TRBJ1-1; maybe TRBD1 (5 bases). The CDR3 region is CASSIRGREAFF. CDR3 coding DNA: TGTGCCAGTAGTATAAGGGGACGGGAAGCTTTCTTT.